A selection of T cell receptor beta chains follows, all from one sample in a study of blood T cell repertoires in COVID-19. Assay used: immunoSEQ multiplex PCR; TCRdb lists only in-frame clones, some missing. The sample yields tens of thousands of clones, 80% to 90% seen once. The sequenced sample consisted of peripheral blood. These receptor sequences come from a man aged 55 to 70 with acute or convalescent COVID-19. The CDR3 runs from the conserved cysteine through the conserved F or W. The D gene is left open where the match is weak. Not all rows give a size; the values are once, few, many and, for expanded clones, a class.

clone size,V gene,D gene,J gene,CDR3 protein,CDR3 DNA
-,TRBV5-1,-,TRBJ2-1,CASSLGTDNEQFF,TGCGCCAGCAGCTTGGGGACAGACAATGAGCAGTTCTTC
-,TRBV6-5,-,TRBJ1-6,CASSWGTPYNSPLHF,TGTGCCAGCAGTTGGGGGACACCATATAATTCACCCCTCCACTTT
few,TRBV6-1,TRBD1,TRBJ1-1,CASSEVGTGRWAFF,TGTGCCAGCAGTGAAGTGGGGACAGGGAGGTGGGCTTTCTTT
-,TRBV4-1,-,TRBJ2-2,CASSQVGQNTGELFF,TGCGCCAGCAGCCAAGTGGGACAAAACACCGGGGAGCTGTTTTTT
once,TRBV6-2/TRBV6-3,TRBD1,TRBJ2-3,CASRPGTGRDTQYF,TGTGCCAGCCGCCCCGGGACAGGGAGAGATACGCAGTATTTT
once,TRBV5-6,-,TRBJ1-5,CASSFFQGGALNQPQHF,TGTGCCAGCAGCTTTTTCCAGGGCGGGGCGCTCAATCAGCCCCAGCATTTT
few,TRBV5-1,TRBD2,TRBJ2-7,CASRTGLAVLEQYF,TGCGCCAGCAGGACTGGACTAGCGGTTCTCGAGCAGTACTTC
-,TRBV5-4,-,TRBJ2-2,CASSLVALRAPGELFF,TGTGCCAGCAGCTTAGTCGCACTCAGGGCCCCCGGGGAGCTGTTTTTT
-,TRBV27,-,TRBJ2-3,CASTRADTQYF,TGTGCCAGTACCAGGGCAGATACGCAGTATTTT
-,TRBV18,TRBD1,TRBJ1-1,CASSPRRDSQNGNTEAFF,TGTGCCAGCTCACCACGCCGGGACAGCCAAAACGGGAACACTGAAGCTTTCTTT
-,TRBV14,TRBD1,TRBJ1-1,CASSQDSQGVAFF,TGTGCCAGCAGCCAAGATTCGCAGGGGGTGGCTTTCTTT
-,TRBV6-5,-,TRBJ2-5,CASNFGGSKQETQYF,TGTGCCAGCAACTTTGGGGGGAGTAAACAAGAGACCCAGTACTTC
-,TRBV7-9,-,TRBJ1-1,CASSFYRTVNMNTEAFF,TGTGCCAGCAGCTTTTACAGGACCGTTAATATGAACACTGAAGCTTTCTTT
-,TRBV10-2,TRBD2,TRBJ2-2,CASISLGEGTGELFF,TGCGCCAGCATTAGCCTGGGGGAGGGCACCGGGGAGCTGTTTTTT
-,TRBV27,TRBD1,TRBJ2-1,CASSVITGTGSNNEQFF,TGTGCCAGCAGCGTAATAACCGGGACAGGGTCAAACAATGAGCAGTTCTTC
-,TRBV19,TRBD1,TRBJ1-1,CASRPGGSSLNTEAFF,TGTGCCAGTAGGCCAGGGGGCTCCTCTTTGAACACTGAAGCTTTCTTT
-,TRBV5-4,-,TRBJ1-2,CASSTGTRPREGYTF,TGTGCCAGCAGCACGGGGACACGACCTCGGGAAGGCTACACCTTC
-,TRBV6-6,-,TRBJ1-4,CASRPGHQNEKLFF,TGTGCCAGCAGACCGGGACATCAGAATGAAAAACTGTTTTTT
few,TRBV9,TRBD1,TRBJ2-5,CASSEATGTGGRLKQETQYF,TGTGCCAGCAGCGAAGCTACCGGGACAGGGGGCAGATTAAAGCAAGAGACCCAGTACTTC
-,TRBV2,TRBD1,TRBJ1-6,CASSGPDRAVNSPLHF,TGTGCCAGCAGCGGCCCAGACAGGGCAGTCAATTCACCCCTCCACTTT
-,TRBV21-1,-,TRBJ1-2,CASSKTDQGARLGYGYTF,TGTGCCAGCAGCAAAACGGACCAGGGGGCGCGGCTTGGGTATGGCTACACCTTC
once,TRBV19,TRBD1,TRBJ1-2,CASSTRDRQNYGYTF,TGTGCCAGCTCAACCCGGGACAGGCAAAACTATGGCTACACCTTC